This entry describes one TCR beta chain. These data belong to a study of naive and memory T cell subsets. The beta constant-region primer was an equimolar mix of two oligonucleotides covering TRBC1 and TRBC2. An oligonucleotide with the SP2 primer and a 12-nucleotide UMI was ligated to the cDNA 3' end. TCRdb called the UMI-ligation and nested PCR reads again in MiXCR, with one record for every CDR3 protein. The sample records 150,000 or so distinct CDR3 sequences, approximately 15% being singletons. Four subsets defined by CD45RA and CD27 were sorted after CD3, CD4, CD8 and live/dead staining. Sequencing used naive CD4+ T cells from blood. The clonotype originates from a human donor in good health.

The CDR3 region is CAITAANYGYTF. The CDR3 bases are TGTGCCATCACCGCAGCTAACTATGGCTACACCTTC. This chain links TRBV10-3 with TRBJ1-2, with unresolved D. Germline V lookup: CDR1 ENHRY, CDR2 SYGVKD. The CDR3 has 12 residues. Between the trimmed V and J ends, which lost 7 bases and 0 bases, there was a span of 6 bases.